Here is one T cell receptor beta chain with its context. Repertoires were generated with immunoSEQ multiplex PCR, while TCRdb's copy carries only in-frame clones and drops some. The repertoire holds around 510,000 clones, with roughly 95% as singletons. This record belongs to a study of shared clonotypes between healthy human individuals. With 5 bases clipped from V and 0 bases from J, the junction kept 6 bases outside the gene matches. This CDR3 is built from 15 residues. CDR1 and CDR2 from the germline V gene are MNHNS and SASEGT. This sequence originates from a woman in her 30s in good health. This chain connects TRBV6-1 to TRBJ2-7; TRBD2 matches 8 bases. Sequenced: naive CD4+ T cells sorted from blood. Subset specified: CD45RA+ positively selected. In DNA form, the CDR3 reads TGTGCCAGCAGTATAGCGGGAACTGACTCCTACGAGCAGTACTTC. Translated: CASSIAGTDSYEQYF.